The rows below give T cell receptor beta chains drawn from one sample of a study of T cells in Graves' hyperthyroidism and ophthalmopathy. TCRdb redid the calling of the multiplex PCR reads with MiXCR, one entry per CDR3 protein. This table holds about 700,000 distinct CDR3 sequences, 13% to 15% found once. Material: blood. These receptors came from a woman aged 18-35 years with Graves' hyperthyroidism. Each CDR3 is given with its conserved first and last residue. A D gene is named only where the DNA matches it firmly. Part of the rows lack a size; the others show once, few, many or a class for expanded clones.

J gene,clone size,D gene,V gene,CDR3 protein,CDR3 DNA
TRBJ2-7,once,NA,TRBV4-1,CASSQDRFRWDGLSYEQYF,TGCGCCAGCAGCCAAGATCGATTCCGTTGGGACGGATTATCCTACGAGCAGTACTTC
TRBJ2-7,NA,TRBD2,TRBV19,CASSALAGDGEQYF,TGTGCCAGTAGTGCCCTAGCGGGAGACGGCGAGCAGTACTTC
TRBJ2-7,few,NA,TRBV6-1,CASRAAHTAYEQYF,TGTGCCAGCAGAGCGGCCCATACCGCCTACGAGCAGTACTTC
TRBJ1-1,many,NA,TRBV18,CASSPLRDTEAFF,TGTGCCAGCTCACCTCTGAGGGATACTGAAGCTTTCTTT
TRBJ2-7,few,NA,TRBV6-9,CASSLSGRLGEQYF,TGTGCCAGCAGTTTATCAGGGCGGCTTGGCGAGCAGTACTTC
TRBJ2-4,NA,NA,TRBV7-8,CASSPGLLLAKNIQYF,TGTGCCAGCAGCCCCGGACTCCTGTTAGCCAAAAACATTCAGTACTTC
TRBJ2-7,many,NA,TRBV13,CASSLQPSEQYF,TGTGCCAGCAGCTTACAACCCTCCGAGCAATACTTC
TRBJ1-2,NA,NA,TRBV12-3/TRBV12-4,CASSLSGAWASGYTF,TGTGCCAGCAGCCTTAGTGGGGCCTGGGCCTCGGGCTACACCTTC
TRBJ2-1,few,NA,TRBV4-2,CASSQDLGSNEQFF,TGTGCCAGCAGCCAAGATCTCGGATCCAATGAGCAGTTCTTC
TRBJ2-5,many,NA,TRBV10-1,CASSESAAGAQETQYF,TGCGCCAGCAGTGAGTCGGCGGCAGGGGCCCAAGAGACCCAGTACTTC
TRBJ2-3,few,NA,TRBV10-3,CAISEGWDTQYF,TGTGCCATCAGTGAGGGGTGGGATACGCAGTATTTT
TRBJ2-1,few,NA,TRBV13,CASSLARLSGEQFF,TGTGCCAGCAGCTTAGCGAGGTTGAGTGGTGAGCAGTTCTTC
TRBJ2-3,many,NA,TRBV5-1,CASSLSGTNTDTQYF,TGCGCCAGCAGTTTAAGCGGGACAAACACAGATACGCAGTATTTT
TRBJ1-1,NA,NA,TRBV18,CASSPPTGWNTEAFF,TGTGCCAGCTCACCCCCCACAGGCTGGAACACTGAAGCTTTCTTT
TRBJ2-4,NA,TRBD1,TRBV20-1,CSATAGTGIHIQYF,TGCAGTGCAACGGCCGGGACAGGGATTCACATTCAGTACTTC
TRBJ2-5,many,NA,TRBV20-1,CSAKAGQETQYF,TGCAGTGCTAAGGCAGGGCAAGAGACCCAGTACTTC
TRBJ2-1,NA,TRBD2,TRBV24-1,CATSDRLAGAGNEQFF,TGTGCCACCAGTGATCGACTAGCGGGAGCGGGCAATGAGCAGTTCTTC
TRBJ2-2,few,NA,TRBV29-1,CSAEGQGPGELFF,TGCAGCGCCGAGGGTCAGGGGCCCGGGGAGCTGTTTTTT